This record covers a single T cell receptor (beta chain). This sample stems from a study of blood T cell repertoires in COVID-19. Study information: PBMCs, B-cell-depleted T cells, or T cells were the source of the cDNA or gDNA that made up the material.

Original methodology: The assay estimated nucleated cells by amplifying reference gene primers. Generated by immunoSEQ multiplex PCR, the TCRdb table keeps only in-frame clones and is missing some. The V and J calls and clone size are taken from that table; D and trimming were inferred from the DNA. In the table there are some 400,000 clones, around 86% of which are singletons. V lost 5 bases and J 8 bases, leaving 11 bases between the germline ends. This CDR3 contains 12 residues. Germline V gives CDR1 MGHDK, CDR2 SYGVNS. The chain joins TRBV25-1 to TRBJ2-3; D is unresolved. The TCR comes from a human donor in a cohort sampled during active COVID-19. Sequences were obtained from peripheral blood. The CDR3 sequence: CASSNLVGTQYF. The CDR3 bases are TGTGCCAGCAGTAACCTTGTCGGTACGCAGTATTTT.